A single sample gave rise to the 25 T cell receptor beta chains below, sequenced in a study of CD8 T cells in Susac syndrome. RNA in amounts of roughly 0.5 to 1 ug was reverse transcribed with random hexamers. TCRdb re-analysed the immunoSEQ multiplex PCR reads in MiXCR, keeping a single row per CDR3 protein. The data hold approximately 210,000 distinct CDR3 sequences, with approximately 94% observed a single time. Sequenced: CD4+ T cells from PBMCs. These receptors all come from a human donor with Susac syndrome.

This chain connects TRBV29-1 to TRBJ1-2, with unresolved D. V lost 2 bases and J lost 3, with 16 bases in between. CDR1 is SQVTM and CDR2 is ANQGSEA in the germline V gene. The length of the CDR3 is 15 residues. CDR3 loop: CSVESRGITDYGYTF. CDR3 in DNA: TGCAGCGTTGAATCTCGGGGAATAACGGACTATGGCTACACCTTC.

In its sample, this clonotype was seen once. The chain couples TRBV30 to TRBJ1-2, with TRBD1 as a possible D gene (5 bases). The V gene's germline CDR1 is GTSNPN and CDR2 SVGIG (reference sequence). This CDR3 comprises 12 residues. The V gene lost 7 bases and the J gene lost 4 bases, with 13 bases spanning the gap. The CDR3 sequence: CALRQGFYGYTF. In DNA form, the CDR3 reads TGTGCCTTAAGGCAGGGCTTCTATGGCTACACCTTC.

V usage is TRBV15 and J usage is TRBJ1-1; possibly TRBD1 for D (5 bases). This CDR3 contains 13 residues. The germline V and J ends were trimmed by 2 bases and 3 bases, with 7 bases remaining between them. The germline gives CDR1 LNHNV, CDR2 YYDKDF (reference sequence). CDR3 in amino acids: CATSRSGYTEAFF. The CDR3 bases are TGTGCCACCAGCAGATCAGGGTACACTGAAGCTTTCTTT.

The chain joins TRBV29-1 to TRBJ1-1; 7 bases line up with TRBD1. CDR3 length equals 14 residues. Germline assignment: CDR1 SQVTM and CDR2 ANQGSEA. The DNA of the CDR3 is TGCAGTGGTAAGGCGACAGGGTATTACACTGAAGCTTTCTTT. Translating gives CSGKATGYYTEAFF.

The chain combines TRBV20-1 with TRBJ2-1, with a weak D call TRBD1 (6 bases). Germline CDR1 DFQATT, CDR2 SNEGSKA (reference sequence). Trimming cost V 3 bases and J 7 bases, with 16 bases left between them. The CDR3 covers 14 residues. This CDR3 reads CSARPLQGWNEQFF. CDR3 nucleotides: TGCAGTGCTAGGCCACTACAGGGATGGAATGAGCAGTTCTTC.

V usage is TRBV6-5 and J usage is TRBJ1-1; 7 bases align to TRBD1. This CDR3 has 13 residues. Germline trimming cut 8 bases from V and 6 bases from J; bases unmatched to any gene: 9. Germline CDR1 MNHEY, CDR2 SVGAGI. CDR3 DNA sequence: TGTGCCAGCGCACTTAGGGGGCCCGCTGAAGCTTTCTTT. Its translation: CASALRGPAEAFF.

The V gene is TRBV4-2, the J gene TRBJ1-2; D uncertain. CDR1 is LGHNA and CDR2 is YNFKEQ in the germline V gene. V was cut by 4 bases and J by 0 bases, with 12 bases left in between. This CDR3 region has 15 residues. CDR3 region: CASSPRVGPNYGYTF. DNA for the CDR3: TGTGCCAGCAGCCCCCGGGTAGGCCCTAACTATGGCTACACCTTC.

The chain combines TRBV30 with TRBJ2-3, with D unresolved. Germline lookup yields CDR1 GTSNPN and CDR2 SVGIG (reference sequence). Trimming cost V 2 bases and J 1 base, with 4 bases left between them. The CDR3 is made up of 12 amino acids. The CDR3 nucleotides are TGTGCCTGGAGTATCCGCACAGATACGCAGTATTTT. Its translation is CAWSIRTDTQYF.

V usage is TRBV7-6 and J usage is TRBJ2-4, with D perhaps TRBD1 (5 bases). CDR3 length: 13 amino acids. Germline-derived CDR1 and CDR2 are SGHVS and FNYEAQ. Trimming pared 2 bases from V and 5 bases from J, leaving 7 bases between. In nucleotides, the CDR3 is TGTGCCAGCAGCTTACCAGGGCAAAACATTCAGTACTTC. Translation: CASSLPGQNIQYF.

The chain has TRBV5-1 and TRBJ2-3; D may match TRBD1 or TRBD2 (5 bases each). V was shortened by 5 bases and J by 2 bases, with 12 bases between the two germline ends. The CDR3 has 14 amino acids. Germline V gene lookup returns CDR1 SGHRS and CDR2 YFSETQ. CDR3 sequence: CASRSSGATDTQYF. In nucleotides, the CDR3 is TGCGCCAGCAGGTCGTCCGGGGCCACAGATACGCAGTATTTT.

This chain links TRBV6-2 or TRBV6-3 with TRBJ2-7; D possibly corresponds to TRBD2 (6 bases). V was cut by 2 bases and J by 2 bases, with 19 bases left in between. Germline assignment: CDR1 MNHEY and CDR2 SVGEGT. The CDR3 loop spans 17 amino acids. The CDR3 sequence is CASSYPTRGTDAYEQYF. DNA for the CDR3: TGTGCCAGCAGTTACCCGACACGCGGGACGGACGCCTACGAGCAGTACTTC.

V is TRBV5-1 and J is TRBJ1-4, with 8 bases matching TRBD1. Germline V gene sequence: CDR1 SGHRS, CDR2 YFSETQ. J lost 6 bases, V lost 2 bases, and 6 bases had no gene match. The length of the CDR3 is 15 residues. The CDR3 spells CASSLTGTGDEKLFF. The CDR3 coding sequence is TGCGCCAGCAGCTTAACCGGGACAGGTGATGAAAAACTGTTTTTT.

This clonotype was observed once. The chain links TRBV6-6 to TRBJ1-3, with D tentatively TRBD1 (6 bases). The germline V gene has CDR1 MNHNY and CDR2 SVGAGI (reference sequence). The CDR3 has 15 amino acids. Deletions cut 2 bases from V and 2 bases from J, with 10 bases between. CDR3 sequence: CASSYTGAAGNTIYF. The CDR3 region has the DNA TGTGCCAGCAGTTACACGGGGGCGGCTGGAAACACCATATATTTT.

This clonotype was detected only once. The J gene is TRBJ2-5, the V gene TRBV7-2; the D is unclear. The germline V gene has CDR1 SGHTA and CDR2 FQGNSA. There are 15 residues in the CDR3. V lost 1 base and J lost 2, with 11 bases in between. CDR3: CASSLVRQLQETQYF. CDR3 coding DNA: TGTGCCAGCAGCTTAGTTCGGCAGTTACAAGAGACCCAGTACTTC.

The J gene is TRBJ1-5, the V gene TRBV10-3; 10 bases fit TRBD1. Trimming at V came to 4 bases and at J to 2 bases, leaving 14 bases not matched to a gene. This CDR3 has 19 residues. Looked up from germline, CDR1 is ENHRY and CDR2 is SYGVKD. The CDR3 bases are TGTGCCATCAGTGCCCGAGGGACAGGGGCTGAAATCCGCAATCAGCCCCAGCATTTT. This encodes CAISARGTGAEIRNQPQHF.

The rearrangement links TRBV4-1 to TRBJ2-5, with TRBD2 as a possible D gene (7 bases). This CDR3 spans 16 amino acids. The V end lost 0 bases, the J end lost 6 bases, and 17 bases lay between the germline ends. Germline CDR1 MGHRA, CDR2 YSYEKL. This CDR3 reads CASSQDGGGTRKTQYF. CDR3 DNA: TGCGCCAGCAGCCAAGATGGGGGAGGGACACGGAAGACCCAGTACTTC.

The chain recombines TRBV6-5 with TRBJ1-1; D gene ambiguous. Germline lookup yields CDR1 MNHEY and CDR2 SVGAGI. V dropped 2 bases and J dropped 8 bases, with 12 bases sitting between them. CDR3 length equals 13 residues. In nucleotides, the CDR3 is TGTGCCAGCAGTTACGGGGAGCCTCGAGAAGCTTTCTTT. As protein: CASSYGEPREAFF.

V is TRBV5-1 and J is TRBJ1-1; D gene ambiguous. The germline V gene encodes CDR1 SGHRS and CDR2 YFSETQ. The CDR3 extends over 17 amino acids. The V gene lost 0 bases and the J gene lost 1 base, with 16 bases spanning the gap. CDR3 amino acids: CASSLDAQGSGNTEAFF. For the CDR3, the DNA is TGCGCCAGCAGCTTGGACGCGCAAGGGTCGGGGAACACTGAAGCTTTCTTT.

The V and J genes are TRBV30 and TRBJ1-2, with D possibly TRBD1 on 5 matching bases. Germline-derived CDR1 and CDR2 are GTSNPN and SVGIG (reference sequence). V was pared by 2 bases and J by 2 bases, with 21 bases between. The CDR3 is 17 amino acids. CDR3 region: CAWSKDRVGNRNYGYTF. As DNA, the CDR3 is TGTGCCTGGAGTAAAGACAGAGTCGGAAACAGGAACTATGGCTACACCTTC.

This clonotype was seen once. The V gene is TRBV4-2, the J gene TRBJ1-2, with D possibly TRBD1 on 5 matching bases. This CDR3 is 19 amino acids long. Deletions cut 4 bases from V and 0 bases from J, with 24 bases between. Germline V gene lookup returns CDR1 LGHNA and CDR2 YNFKEQ. Written as DNA, the CDR3 is TGTGCCAGCAGCCGAGGGGATAGGCAGGGAAACCTACCTAACTATGGCTACACCTTC. Amino acid sequence: CASSRGDRQGNLPNYGYTF.

This clonotype was counted a single time. The chain recombines TRBV27 with TRBJ2-7, with 9 positions matching TRBD1. The CDR3 runs to 16 residues. J lost 4 bases, V lost 2 bases, and 9 bases had no gene match. The germline gives CDR1 MNHEY, CDR2 SMNVEV (reference sequence). The CDR3 is CASSLAVTGGSYEQYF. CDR3 bases: TGTGCCAGCAGTTTAGCTGTCACAGGGGGCTCATACGAGCAGTACTTC.

The genes are TRBV27 and TRBJ1-1, with a tentative D call TRBD1 (5 bases). Trimming took 3 bases from V and 0 from J, leaving 8 bases between them. Germline CDR1 is MNHEY and CDR2 is SMNVEV (reference sequence). The CDR3 covers 14 residues. CDR3 nucleotide sequence: TGTGCCAGCAGTTTTTTGGGGGTGAACACTGAAGCTTTCTTT. This translates into CASSFLGVNTEAFF.

The CDR3 loop reads CSAATGVNQPQHF. CDR3 bases: TGCAGTGCCGCGACAGGGGTTAATCAGCCCCAGCATTTT. The chain carries TRBV20-1 and TRBJ1-5, with 8 nucleotides matching TRBD1. CDR3 length: 13 residues. Per germline, CDR1 DFQATT and CDR2 SNEGSKA (reference sequence). The ends lost 6 bases at V and 4 bases at J; junction bases unmatched: 5.

DNA of the CDR3: TGTGCCAGCAGCTCGCCCCACAAGAGGGAGAGATACAATGAGCAGTTCTTC. Translating gives CASSSPHKRERYNEQFF. This chain uses TRBV7-8 with TRBJ2-1, with a weak D call TRBD2 (5 bases). CDR3 length: 17 amino acids. The germline CDR1 and CDR2 sequences are SGHVS and FQNEAQ. V lost 4 bases and J lost 4, with 20 bases in between. Drawing the rest from reference TRBV7-8 and TRBJ2-1, the complete variable domain is GAGVSQSPRYKVAKRGQDVALRCDPISGHVSLFWYQQALGQGPEFLTYFQNEAQLDKSGLPSDRFFAERPEGSVSTLKIQRTQQEDSAVYLCASSSPHKRERYNEQFFGPGTRLTVL.

The V and J genes are TRBV5-1 and TRBJ1-6; 11 bases are shared with TRBD1. The CDR3 loop spans 16 amino acids. Trimming removed 4 bases from V and 8 bases from J; junction bases left unmatched: 8. Germline V gene data show CDR1 as SGHRS and CDR2 as YFSETQ. The CDR3 nucleotides are TGCGCCAGCAGCGCAGGACAGGGGGCAAGAGATTCACCCCTCCACTTT. The encoded protein is CASSAGQGARDSPLHF.